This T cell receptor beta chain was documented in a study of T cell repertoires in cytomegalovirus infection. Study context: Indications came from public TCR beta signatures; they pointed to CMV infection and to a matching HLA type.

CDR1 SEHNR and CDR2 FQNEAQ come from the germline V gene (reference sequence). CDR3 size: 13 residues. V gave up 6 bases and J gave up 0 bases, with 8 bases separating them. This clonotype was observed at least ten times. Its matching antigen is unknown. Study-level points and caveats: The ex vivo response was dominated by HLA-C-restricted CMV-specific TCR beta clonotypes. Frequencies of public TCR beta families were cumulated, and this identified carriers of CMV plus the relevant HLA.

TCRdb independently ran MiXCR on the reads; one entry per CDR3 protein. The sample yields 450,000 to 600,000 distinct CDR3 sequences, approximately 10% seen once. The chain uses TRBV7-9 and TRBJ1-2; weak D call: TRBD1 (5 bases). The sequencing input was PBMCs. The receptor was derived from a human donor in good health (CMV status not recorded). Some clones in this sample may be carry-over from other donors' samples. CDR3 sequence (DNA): TGTGCCAGCAGGAGGGACCCTAACTATGGCTACACCTTC. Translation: CASRRDPNYGYTF.